The 29 T cell receptor beta chains listed next were all sequenced from one sample in a study of metastatic and nonmetastatic thyroid tumors. TCRdb called clones again from the PCR reads with MiXCR. This table has about 24,000 clones, 20% to 25% appearing once. None of the patients had undergone any treatment ahead of thyroid surgery. Sample: blood. All receptors derive from a male donor with papillary thyroid cancer or a benign thyroid nodule (not recorded which). Some clones in this sample may be carry-over from other donors' samples.

The chain recombines TRBV5-1 with TRBJ2-3; D is possibly TRBD1 (5 bases). The CDR3 totals 14 residues. CDR1 and CDR2 from the germline V gene are SGHRS and YFSETQ. The germline V and J ends were trimmed by 3 bases and 4 bases, with 12 bases remaining between them. CDR3 DNA: TGCGCCAGCAGCTCACCCCAGGGCGCAGATACGCAGTATTTT. Protein: CASSSPQGADTQYF. Complete variable domain (other parts from reference TRBV5-1 and TRBJ2-3): KAGVTQTPRYLIKTRGQQVTLSCSPISGHRSVSWYQQTPGQGLQFLFEYFSETQRNKGNFPGRFSGRQFSNSRSEMNVSTLELGDSALYLCASSSPQGADTQYFGPGTRLTVL.

By its share, this clone is medium-sized. The chain has TRBV28 and TRBJ1-1, with 7 positions matching TRBD1. The CDR3 length is 14 residues. The V and J ends lost 8 bases and 10 bases, in that order; junction bases with no gene match: 16. The germline V gene has CDR1 MDHEN and CDR2 SYDVKM. As DNA, the CDR3 is TGTGCCAGCGCCTTAGGAGGGGGCGAAGCGACAGCTTTCTTT. It specifies CASALGGGEATAFF.

Turning to this clone: At one boundary the junction diverges from the germline segment, which might be a read error. DNA of the CDR3: TGTGCCAGTAGTCAGCGACTAGCGGGAGTAACGGGGACAGATACGAAGTATTTT. Its translation is CASSQRLAGVTGTDTKYF. V is TRBV19 and J is TRBJ2-3, with TRBD2 matching 12 bases. CDR1 is LNHDA and CDR2 is SQIVND in the germline V gene (reference sequence). The CDR3 spans 18 residues.

This clone came up many times. This sequence joins TRBV7-9 and TRBJ1-2, with D perhaps matching TRBD1 (6 bases). The V end was cut by 2 bases, the J end by 8 bases, with 12 bases between. Germline loops: CDR1 SEHNR, CDR2 FQNEAQ (reference sequence). The length of the CDR3 is 13 residues. The CDR3 nucleotides are TGTGCCAGCAGCTTACAGGGGCTCTACGGCTACACCTTC. Its protein product is CASSLQGLYGYTF.

This clone was observed a few times. The chain uses TRBV12-3 or TRBV12-4 and TRBJ2-5; TRBD2 aligns across 14 bases. The CDR3 loop spans 18 amino acids. The J segment lost 5 bases and the V segment lost 5 bases, leaving 13 bases of the junction unmatched. As DNA, the CDR3 is TGTGCCAGCAGTCGGGTGGGACTAGCGGGAGACCCCAAGGAGACCCAGTACTTC. It translates to CASSRVGLAGDPKETQYF.

This clone qualifies as medium-sized. This chain links TRBV4-1 with TRBJ2-7; D perhaps matches TRBD2 (6 bases). With 0 bases removed from V and 2 bases from J, the gap between germline ends came to 11 bases. The CDR3 consists of 15 residues. The V gene's germline CDR1 is MGHRA and CDR2 YSYEKL. CDR3: CASSQDGAGTYEQYF. CDR3 coding DNA: TGCGCCAGCAGCCAAGATGGGGCGGGGACCTACGAGCAGTACTTC.

This clone was observed many times. The V gene is TRBV7-9, the J gene TRBJ1-2, with D maybe TRBD1 (6 bases). This CDR3 is built from 14 residues. The ends were cut back, 6 bases at V and 2 bases at J, with 13 bases in the middle. Germline V CDR1 and CDR2: SEHNR, FQNEAQ (reference sequence). The chain's CDR3 is CASRPGGGNYGYTF. The CDR3 nucleotides read TGTGCCAGCAGACCGGGAGGGGGGAACTATGGCTACACCTTC.

This clone was observed at least ten times. This chain links TRBV5-1 with TRBJ2-7; D is perhaps TRBD1 (5 bases). The germline V gene has CDR1 SGHRS and CDR2 YFSETQ. The CDR3 loop spans 12 amino acids. Trimming removed 3 bases from V and 4 bases from J, with 8 bases in between. The CDR3 bases are TGCGCCAGCAGCTCTCAGGGATACGAGCAGTACTTC. This encodes CASSSQGYEQYF.

This clone showed up many times. The V gene is TRBV11-3, the J gene TRBJ2-3; 7 positions match TRBD2. The CDR3 length is 16 residues. The germline gives CDR1 SGHNT, CDR2 YENEEA. V shed 1 base and J 3 bases; nucleotides not matched to a gene: 7. The CDR3 DNA reads as TGTGCCAGCAGCTTAGGGGCGGGAGAGGGGACAGATACGCAGTATTTT. It codes for CASSLGAGEGTDTQYF.

In its sample, this clone is medium-sized. The genes are TRBV3-1 and TRBJ2-1; D remains ambiguous. V was cut by 3 bases and J by 7 bases, with 10 bases left in between. CDR1 is LGHDT and CDR2 is YNNKEL in the germline V gene (reference sequence). The CDR3 totals 13 residues. The CDR3 DNA sequence: TGTGCCAGCAGCCAGGCGGCCTGGAATGAGCAGTTCTTC. Translation gives CASSQAAWNEQFF.

The table lists this clone with many counts. The genes are TRBV5-1 and TRBJ2-5; 8 nucleotides match TRBD1. The CDR3 is 14 amino acids. Germline V lookup: CDR1 SGHRS, CDR2 YFSETQ. The trim removed 3 bases at V and 2 bases at J, leaving 3 bases unmatched. In DNA, the CDR3 is TGCGCCAGCAGCTATAGACAGGGGCAAGAGACCCAGTACTTC. Protein: CASSYRQGQETQYF. Full variable domain (remainder filled in from reference TRBV5-1 and TRBJ2-5): KAGVTQTPRYLIKTRGQQVTLSCSPISGHRSVSWYQQTPGQGLQFLFEYFSETQRNKGNFPGRFSGRQFSNSRSEMNVSTLELGDSALYLCASSYRQGQETQYFGPGTRLLVL.

This clone was seen a handful of times. This chain connects TRBV11-1 to TRBJ2-7; 7 bases agree with TRBD1. Germline loops: CDR1 SGHAT, CDR2 FQDESV (reference sequence). This CDR3 comprises 12 residues. Trimming cost V 7 bases and J 5 bases; bases outside gene matches: 5. The CDR3 here is CASTRQGHEQYF. The DNA of the CDR3 is TGTGCCAGCACAAGACAGGGCCACGAGCAGTACTTC.

This chain connects TRBV12-3 or TRBV12-4 to TRBJ1-6; D remains ambiguous. The CDR3 length is 13 residues. V lost 5 bases and J lost 5, with 7 bases in between. The DNA of the CDR3 is TGTGCCAGCAGTCCCATTCATAATTCACCCCTCCACTTT. It specifies CASSPIHNSPLHF.

The V and J genes are TRBV12-3 or TRBV12-4 and TRBJ2-1; 7 bases align to TRBD2. This CDR3 is 15 amino acids long. The junction had 5 bases not matched to a gene; V was cut back by 6 bases and J by 0 bases. The CDR3 DNA reads TGTGCCAGCAGCGCGGGAGCCCCCTCCTACAATGAGCAGTTCTTC. This sequence encodes CASSAGAPSYNEQFF.

By its share, this clone is medium-sized. The chain is built from TRBV19 and TRBJ2-1; D gene ambiguous. The CDR3 sequence is 14 residues long. Germline V lookup: CDR1 LNHDA, CDR2 SQIVND (reference sequence). Trimming removed 4 bases at V and 3 bases at J, with 10 bases between. CDR3 DNA sequence: TGTGCCAGTAGTAATGAGGCTAGCTACAATGAGCAGTTCTTC. Translated: CASSNEASYNEQFF.

The chain is built from TRBV5-1 and TRBJ2-2, with 9 bases lining up with TRBD2. The CDR3 is 15 residues long. From germline, CDR1 is SGHRS and CDR2 YFSETQ. J lost 4 bases, V lost 6 bases, and 7 bases had no gene match. In DNA form, the CDR3 reads TGCGCCAGCAAATTCCTAGCGGGACTCACCGGGGAGCTGTTTTTT. Translation: CASKFLAGLTGELFF.

This clone came up once. The rearrangement links TRBV5-1 to TRBJ2-1; D remains unclear. Germline CDR1 reads SGHRS; CDR2 reads YFSETQ. The CDR3 has 13 amino acids. Trimming left V 2 bases short and J 7 bases short, with 10 bases between. The CDR3: CASSFGVANEQFF. The CDR3 region has the DNA TGCGCCAGCAGCTTTGGGGTGGCGAATGAGCAGTTCTTC.

This clone was observed a few times. The CDR3 does not end in the conserved phenylalanine or tryptophan, so this is likely a read error. The rearrangement links TRBV12-3 or TRBV12-4 to TRBJ2-5; no reliable D call. This CDR3 spans 14 amino acids. Trimming removed 4 bases at V and 4 bases at J, with 13 bases between. CDR3 bases: TGTGCCAGCAGTTCCTCAGGTGGTCGAGAGACCCAGTACTCC. This codes for CASSSSGGRETQYS.

The chain couples TRBV20-1 to TRBJ2-3; 7 bases line up with TRBD2. The CDR3 length is 15 residues. With 1 base clipped from V and 3 bases from J, the junction kept 7 bases outside the gene matches. Germline CDR1 is DFQATT and CDR2 is SNEGSKA (reference sequence). The CDR3 sequence: CSARGTSRRTDTQYF. In DNA form, the CDR3 reads TGCAGTGCTAGAGGGACTAGTCGGAGAACAGATACGCAGTATTTT.

This clone was seen many times. V and J are TRBV13 and TRBJ2-2; the D is unclear. From germline, CDR1 is PRHDT and CDR2 FYEKMQ (reference sequence). Trimming left V 5 bases short and J 5 bases short, with 9 bases between. The CDR3 is 13 amino acids. CDR3 in DNA: TGTGCCAGCAGCCGGACGGAGACCGGGGAGCTGTTTTTT. This translates into CASSRTETGELFF.

This clone came up many times. This rearrangement joins TRBV12-3 or TRBV12-4 to TRBJ1-1; possibly TRBD1 for D (5 bases). The CDR3 has 13 residues. Trimming removed 6 bases at V and 1 base at J, with 9 bases between. CDR3 sequence reads: CASRWGRNTEAFF. In DNA, the CDR3 is TGTGCCAGCAGATGGGGGAGGAACACTGAAGCTTTCTTT.

This clone was recorded at least ten times. The J gene is TRBJ1-1, the V gene TRBV5-8; the D is unclear. Germline V gene sequence: CDR1 SGHTS, CDR2 YDEGEE. V gave up 1 base and J gave up 0 bases, with 7 bases separating them. This CDR3 spans 14 amino acids. This CDR3 is CASSLRVMNTEAFF. The CDR3 nucleotides are TGTGCCAGCAGCTTGCGGGTTATGAACACTGAAGCTTTCTTT.

This clone was seen only a few times. The CDR3 nucleotides read TGTGCCTGGAGTGTGAACTATGGCTACACCTTC. Translated, it gives CAWSVNYGYTF. The rearrangement links TRBV30 to TRBJ1-2; D is ambiguous. The length of the CDR3 is 11 residues. Trimming removed 0 bases at V and 2 bases at J, with 1 base between. The germline V gene has CDR1 GTSNPN and CDR2 SVGIG (reference sequence).

The chain is built from TRBV13 and TRBJ2-7; D remains ambiguous. CDR1 PRHDT and CDR2 FYEKMQ come from the germline V gene (reference sequence). The V end was cut by 1 base, the J end by 5 bases, with 6 bases between. The length of the CDR3 is 12 residues. CDR3 in amino acids: CASSLDLDEQYF. The CDR3 region has the DNA TGTGCCAGCAGCTTAGATCTCGACGAGCAGTACTTC.

This clone was detected many times. This chain links TRBV5-5 with TRBJ2-5; 9 bases are a match to TRBD1. V shed 2 bases and J 1 base; nucleotides not matched to a gene: 6. Germline assignment: CDR1 SGHKS and CDR2 YYEKEE (reference sequence). There are 16 residues in the CDR3. The CDR3 reads CASSFLTGGIQETQYF. CDR3 sequence (DNA): TGTGCCAGCAGCTTCTTGACAGGGGGTATCCAAGAGACCCAGTACTTC.

This clone was recorded at least ten times. The gene calls are TRBV18 and TRBJ2-4; the D gene is possibly TRBD2 (6 bases). This CDR3 is 13 amino acids long. Germline V gene lookup returns CDR1 KGHSH and CDR2 LQKENI. Deletions cut 6 bases from V and 5 bases from J, with 11 bases between. CDR3 coding DNA: TGTGCCAGCTCCCCTTCGGGAGAAAACATTCAGTACTTC. It codes for CASSPSGENIQYF.

Turning to this clone: One end of the junction does not line up with germline, which may come from a read error. This chain connects TRBV6-4 to TRBJ1-4; 8 bases are shared with TRBD1. Germline CDR1 and CDR2: MRHNA and SNTAGT. The CDR3 sequence is 14 residues long. The CDR3 loop is CSSSPDREGEKLFF. In DNA, the CDR3 is TGTTCCAGCAGCCCGGACAGGGAGGGGGAAAAACTGTTTTTT.

This clone has a count of ten or more. This rearrangement joins TRBV4-2 to TRBJ2-1, with D unclear. The CDR3 spans 11 residues. The germline V and J ends were trimmed by 5 bases and 5 bases, with 4 bases remaining between them. Germline V gives CDR1 LGHNA, CDR2 YNFKEQ. Here the CDR3 reads CASSSNNEQFF. Written as DNA, the CDR3 is TGTGCCAGCAGCTCAAACAATGAGCAGTTCTTC.

This clone was seen ten or more times. This chain connects TRBV20-1 to TRBJ1-2; no reliable D call. This CDR3 has 12 residues. V was trimmed by 2 bases and J by 8 bases, leaving 12 bases between them. Germline lookup yields CDR1 DFQATT and CDR2 SNEGSKA (reference sequence). CDR3 coding DNA: TGCAGTGCTAGACTAACTTCGGAGGGCTACACCTTC. Protein: CSARLTSEGYTF.